This entry describes one T cell receptor (beta chain). Its target is not known. At one end the junction does not follow the germline gene, possibly because of a read error. The table came from immunoSEQ multiplex PCR; TCRdb's copy has only in-frame clones and leaves some out. The data contain under 85,000 clones, roughly 83% of them singletons. Germline lookup yields CDR1 GTSNPN and CDR2 SVGIG (reference sequence). CDR3 length: 13 residues. The data were taken from a study of OX40 agonist ivuxolimab in advanced cancers. Findings and limits, study-wide: There were, on average, more expanded clones in CD8+ T cells than in CD4+. Nonresponders included some who also had low normalized T-cell clonal expansion. Near-lowest levels of clonal expansion characterized partial responders at 0.1-3.0 mg/kg.

The J gene is TRBJ2-7, the V gene TRBV30, with D unresolved. The sequenced sample was CD4+ or CD8+ T cells sorted from blood, obtained in a trial of the OX40 agonist ivuxolimab. This clonotype originated in an adult with an advanced solid tumor such as melanoma, head and neck, liver or kidney cancer. CDR3 in DNA: TGTGCCTGCAGTGCGACTGGAGACTACGAGCAGTACTTC. Protein: CACSATGDYEQYF.